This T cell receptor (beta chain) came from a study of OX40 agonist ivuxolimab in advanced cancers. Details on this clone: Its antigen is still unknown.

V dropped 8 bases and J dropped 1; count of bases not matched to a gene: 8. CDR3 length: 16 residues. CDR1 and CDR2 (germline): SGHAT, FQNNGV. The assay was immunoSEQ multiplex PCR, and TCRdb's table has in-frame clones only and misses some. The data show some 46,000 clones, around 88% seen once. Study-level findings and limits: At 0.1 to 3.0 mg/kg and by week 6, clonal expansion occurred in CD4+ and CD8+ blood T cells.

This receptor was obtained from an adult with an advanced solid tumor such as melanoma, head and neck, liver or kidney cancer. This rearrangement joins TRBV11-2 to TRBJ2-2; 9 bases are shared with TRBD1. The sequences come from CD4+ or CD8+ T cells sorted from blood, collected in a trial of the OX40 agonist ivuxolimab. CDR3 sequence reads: CASGWTGDGNTGELFF. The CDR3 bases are TGTGCCAGCGGATGGACAGGGGATGGGAACACCGGGGAGCTGTTTTTT.